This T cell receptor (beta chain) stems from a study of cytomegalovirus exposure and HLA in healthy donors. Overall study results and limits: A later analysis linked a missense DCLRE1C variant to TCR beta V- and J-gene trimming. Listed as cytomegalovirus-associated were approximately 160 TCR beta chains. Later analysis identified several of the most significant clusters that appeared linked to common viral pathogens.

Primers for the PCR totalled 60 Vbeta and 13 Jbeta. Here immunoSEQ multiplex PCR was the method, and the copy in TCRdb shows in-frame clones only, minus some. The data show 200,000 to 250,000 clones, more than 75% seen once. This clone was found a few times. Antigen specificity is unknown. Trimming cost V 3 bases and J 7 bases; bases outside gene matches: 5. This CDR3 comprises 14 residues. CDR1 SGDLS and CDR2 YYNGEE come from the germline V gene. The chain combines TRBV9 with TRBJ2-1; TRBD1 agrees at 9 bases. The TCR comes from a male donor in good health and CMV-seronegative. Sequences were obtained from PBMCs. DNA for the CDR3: TGTGCCAGCAGCGAATTAGGACAGGGGAATGAGCAGTTCTTC. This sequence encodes CASSELGQGNEQFF.